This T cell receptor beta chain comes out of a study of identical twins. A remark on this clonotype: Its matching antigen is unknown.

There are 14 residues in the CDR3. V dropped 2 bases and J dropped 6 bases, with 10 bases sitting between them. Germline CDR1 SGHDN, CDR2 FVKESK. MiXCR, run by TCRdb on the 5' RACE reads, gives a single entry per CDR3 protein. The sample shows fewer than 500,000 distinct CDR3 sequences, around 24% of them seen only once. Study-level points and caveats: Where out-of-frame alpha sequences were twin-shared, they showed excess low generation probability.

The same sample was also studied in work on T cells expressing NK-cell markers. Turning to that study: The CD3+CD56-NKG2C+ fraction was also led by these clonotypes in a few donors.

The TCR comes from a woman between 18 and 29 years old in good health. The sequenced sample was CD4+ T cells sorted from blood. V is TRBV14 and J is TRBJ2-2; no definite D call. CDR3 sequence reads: CASSQFLGAGELFF. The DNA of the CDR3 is TGTGCCAGCAGCCAATTCCTCGGAGCCGGGGAGCTGTTTTTT.